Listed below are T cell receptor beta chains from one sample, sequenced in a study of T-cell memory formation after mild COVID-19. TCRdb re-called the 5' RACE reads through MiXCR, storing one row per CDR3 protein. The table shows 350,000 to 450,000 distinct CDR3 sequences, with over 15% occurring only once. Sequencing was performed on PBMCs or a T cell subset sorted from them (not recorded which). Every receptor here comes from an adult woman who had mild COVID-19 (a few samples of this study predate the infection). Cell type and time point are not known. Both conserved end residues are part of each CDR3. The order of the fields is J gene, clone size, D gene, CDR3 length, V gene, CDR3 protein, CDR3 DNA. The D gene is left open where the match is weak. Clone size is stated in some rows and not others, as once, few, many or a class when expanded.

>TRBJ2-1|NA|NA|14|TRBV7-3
CASSLVGRYNEQFF
TGTGCCAGCAGCTTAGTCGGCAGGTACAATGAGCAGTTCTTC
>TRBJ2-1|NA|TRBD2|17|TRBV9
CASSVDSGSHAYNEQFF
TGTGCCAGCAGCGTGGATAGCGGGAGTCACGCCTACAATGAGCAGTTCTTC
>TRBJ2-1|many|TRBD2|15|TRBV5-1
CASSLTGTIPNEQFF
TGCGCCAGCAGCTTGACCGGGACTATTCCCAATGAGCAGTTCTTC
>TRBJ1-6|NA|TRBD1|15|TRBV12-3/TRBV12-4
CASRTRQGGNSPLHF
TGTGCCAGCAGGACCAGACAGGGGGGAAATTCACCCCTCCACTTT
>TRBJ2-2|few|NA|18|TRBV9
CASSFPAGPSGITGELFF
TGTGCCAGCAGCTTCCCAGCTGGACCATCGGGGATCACCGGGGAGCTGTTTTTT
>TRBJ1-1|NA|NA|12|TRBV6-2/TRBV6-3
CASRAESTEAFF
TGTGCCAGCAGGGCCGAGAGCACTGAAGCTTTCTTT
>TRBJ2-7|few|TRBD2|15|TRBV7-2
CASSLTREGPYEQYF
TGTGCCAGCAGCTTAACGCGGGAGGGCCCCTACGAGCAGTACTTC
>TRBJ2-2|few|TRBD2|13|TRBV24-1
CATRLANTGELFF
TGTGCCACTAGACTAGCCAACACCGGGGAGCTGTTTTTT
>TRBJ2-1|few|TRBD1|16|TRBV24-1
CATSDATGTTYNEQFF
TGTGCCACCAGTGACGCGACAGGGACAACCTACAATGAGCAGTTCTTC
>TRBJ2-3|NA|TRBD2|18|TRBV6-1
CASSRLAGGSDSTDTQYF
TGTGCCAGCAGTCGACTAGCGGGGGGTTCAGACTCCACAGATACGCAGTATTTT
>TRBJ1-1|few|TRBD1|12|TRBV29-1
CSEGATNTEAFF
TGCAGCGAGGGGGCTACGAACACTGAAGCTTTCTTT
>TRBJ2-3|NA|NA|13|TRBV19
CASSAPSTDTQYF
TGTGCCAGTAGTGCACCTAGCACAGATACGCAGTATTTT
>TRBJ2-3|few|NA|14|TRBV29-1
CSATGGASTDTQYF
TGCAGCGCAACAGGGGGGGCTAGCACAGATACGCAGTATTTT
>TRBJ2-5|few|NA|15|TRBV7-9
CASSLDASAQETQYF
TGTGCCAGCAGCTTAGACGCAAGCGCCCAAGAGACCCAGTACTTC
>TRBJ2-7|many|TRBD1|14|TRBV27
CASSLRTGHLEQYF
TGTGCCAGCAGTTTACGGACAGGACATCTCGAGCAGTACTTC
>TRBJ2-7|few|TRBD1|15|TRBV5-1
CASSVSGTGPYEQYF
TGCGCCAGCAGCGTCTCCGGGACAGGGCCCTACGAGCAGTACTTC
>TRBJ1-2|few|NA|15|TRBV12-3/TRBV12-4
CASSRFIVSENGYTF
TGTGCCAGCTCGCGTTTTATTGTCTCAGAGAATGGCTACACCTTC
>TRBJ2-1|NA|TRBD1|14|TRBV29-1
CSVWTGESYNEQFF
TGCAGCGTGTGGACAGGGGAATCCTACAATGAGCAGTTCTTC
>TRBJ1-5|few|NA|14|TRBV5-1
CASSPAGGAQPQHF
TGCGCCAGCAGCCCGGCGGGGGGGGCACAGCCCCAGCATTTT
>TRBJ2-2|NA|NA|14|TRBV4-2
CASSQVEEAGELFF
TGTGCCAGCAGCCAGGTGGAAGAGGCCGGGGAGCTGTTTTTT
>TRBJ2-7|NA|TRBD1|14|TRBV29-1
CSVEATGESYEQYF
TGCAGCGTTGAAGCGACAGGGGAGTCCTACGAGCAGTACTTC
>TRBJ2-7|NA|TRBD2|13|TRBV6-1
CAGTYGGAYEQYF
TGTGCCGGAACGTACGGGGGGGCCTACGAGCAGTACTTC
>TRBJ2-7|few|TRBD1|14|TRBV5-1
CASRFDRDLYEQYF
TGCGCCAGCAGATTCGACAGGGACCTCTACGAGCAGTACTTC
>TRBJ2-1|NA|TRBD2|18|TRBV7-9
CASRAQTSGGSANNEQFF
TGTGCCAGCAGAGCACAGACTAGCGGGGGCTCCGCTAACAATGAGCAGTTCTTC
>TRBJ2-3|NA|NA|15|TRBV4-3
CASSQEKAPADTQYF
TGCGCCAGCAGCCAAGAAAAGGCTCCGGCAGATACGCAGTATTTT
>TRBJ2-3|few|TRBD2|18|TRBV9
CASSVAALAGGPADTQYF
TGTGCCAGCAGCGTAGCAGCACTAGCGGGGGGGCCGGCAGATACGCAGTATTTT
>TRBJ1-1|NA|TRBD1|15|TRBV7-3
CASSLTGEKNTEAFF
TGTGCCAGCAGCTTGACAGGGGAAAAGAACACTGAAGCTTTCTTT
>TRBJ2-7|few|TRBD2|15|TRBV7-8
CASSSTSGSVYEQYF
TGTGCCAGCAGTAGTACTAGCGGGAGTGTCTACGAGCAGTACTTC
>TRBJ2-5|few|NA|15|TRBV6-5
CASSLSELDFETQYF
TGTGCCAGCAGCCTATCCGAGTTGGATTTCGAGACCCAGTACTTC
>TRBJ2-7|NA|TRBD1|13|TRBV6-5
CASTEGATYEQYF
TGTGCCAGCACTGAGGGGGCTACCTACGAGCAGTACTTC
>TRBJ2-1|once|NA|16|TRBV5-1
CASSLAVVGGGNEQFF
TGCGCCAGCAGCTTGGCGGTTGTAGGGGGAGGCAATGAGCAGTTCTTC
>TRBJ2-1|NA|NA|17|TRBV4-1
CASSHPHGWGRYNEQFF
TGCGCCAGCAGCCATCCCCACGGTTGGGGTAGGTACAATGAGCAGTTCTTC
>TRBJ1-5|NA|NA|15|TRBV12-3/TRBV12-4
CASSLSQGSNQPQHF
TGTGCCAGCAGTTTGAGTCAGGGGAGCAATCAGCCCCAGCATTTT
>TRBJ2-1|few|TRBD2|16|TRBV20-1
CSATRPLAGGRLEQFF
TGCAGTGCTACTCGCCCCTTAGCGGGGGGCCGATTGGAGCAGTTCTTC
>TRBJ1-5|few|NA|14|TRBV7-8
CASSFGQQHQPQHF
TGTGCCAGCAGCTTCGGACAGCAACATCAGCCCCAGCATTTT
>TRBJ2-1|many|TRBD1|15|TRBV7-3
CASSLTGGAFNEQFF
TGTGCCAGCAGCTTAACAGGGGGCGCGTTCAATGAGCAGTTCTTC
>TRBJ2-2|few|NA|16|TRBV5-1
CASSLAVAGNTGELFF
TGCGCCAGCAGCTTGGCCGTCGCAGGGAACACCGGGGAGCTGTTTTTT
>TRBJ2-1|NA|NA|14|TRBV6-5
CASNLYAGVNEQFF
TGTGCCAGCAACCTATACGCAGGGGTCAATGAGCAGTTCTTC
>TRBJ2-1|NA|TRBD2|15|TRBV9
CASTQSGVSYNEQFF
TGTGCCAGCACCCAGAGCGGGGTATCCTACAATGAGCAGTTCTTC
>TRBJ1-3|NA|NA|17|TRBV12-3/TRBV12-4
CASSLGRGDFTGNTIYF
TGTGCCAGCAGTTTAGGGAGGGGGGACTTCACTGGAAACACCATATATTTT
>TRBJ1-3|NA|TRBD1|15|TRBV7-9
CASSPRDRPGNTIYF
TGTGCCAGCAGCCCTAGGGACAGGCCTGGAAACACCATATATTTT
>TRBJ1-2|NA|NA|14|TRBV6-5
CASSYSGSSNGYTF
TGTGCCAGCAGTTACTCCGGCTCATCCAACGGCTACACCTTC
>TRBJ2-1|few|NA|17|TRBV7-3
CASSSRPRTESYNEQFF
TGTGCCAGCAGCTCTCGACCGCGGACTGAATCCTACAATGAGCAGTTCTTC
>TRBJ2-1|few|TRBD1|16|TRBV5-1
CASSAYRGSAANEQFF
TGCGCCAGCAGCGCTTACAGGGGCAGCGCGGCCAATGAGCAGTTCTTC